The next 26 T cell receptor beta chains were all read from a single sample in a study of cytomegalovirus exposure and HLA in healthy donors. A multiplex PCR was run with 60 Vbeta primers and 13 Jbeta primers. TCRdb's copy holds only in-frame clones and misses some; the assay was immunoSEQ multiplex PCR. The sample has approximately 100,000 clones, under 85% seen once. Source material: PBMCs. The receptors stem from a man in his forties in good health and CMV-seropositive.

The rearrangement links TRBV6-6 to TRBJ1-6; possibly TRBD1 for D (6 bases). The ends were cut back, 2 bases at V and 5 bases at J, with 7 bases in the middle. CDR1 is MNHNY and CDR2 is SVGAGI in the germline V gene (reference sequence). CDR3 length equals 14 residues. The DNA of the CDR3 is TGTGCCAGCAGTTACAGGGGGAATAATTCACCCCTCCACTTT. This codes for CASSYRGNNSPLHF.

The gene calls are TRBV7-9 and TRBJ1-3, with D perhaps matching TRBD1 (5 bases). V lost 1 base to trimming and J lost 3 bases, with 13 bases between them. The CDR3 length is 16 residues. Germline V gene sequence: CDR1 SEHNR, CDR2 FQNEAQ (reference sequence). The CDR3 bases are TGTGCCAGCAGCTTAGGTCAGGGAATGAGTGGAAACACCATATATTTT. Translation gives CASSLGQGMSGNTIYF.

J is TRBJ2-3 and V is TRBV5-1; no firm D call. This CDR3 has 16 amino acids. CDR1 and CDR2 (germline): SGHRS, YFSETQ. V was clipped by 0 bases and J by 4 bases, with 15 bases between them. For the CDR3, the DNA is TGCGCCAGCAGCTTGGATCTTACAGTTTTTGCAGATACGCAGTATTTT. It is translated as CASSLDLTVFADTQYF.

The chain joins TRBV16 to TRBJ1-2; 9 positions agree with TRBD1. There are 15 residues in the CDR3. Per the germline V gene, CDR1 is KGHSY and CDR2 is FQNENV. V dropped 3 bases and J dropped 8; count of bases not matched to a gene: 10. This chain's CDR3 is CASSHLGTGSQGYTF. DNA of the CDR3: TGTGCCAGCAGCCATCTCGGGACAGGGTCTCAAGGCTACACCTTC. Combining the CDR3 with reference TRBV16 and TRBJ1-2 gives the whole variable domain GEEVAQTPKHLVRGEGQKAKLYCAPIKGHSYVFWYQQVLKNEFKFLISFQNENVFDETGMPKERFSAKCLPNSPCSLEIQATKLEDSAVYFCASSHLGTGSQGYTFGSGTRLTVV.

The chain has TRBV27 and TRBJ2-7, with a possible D match to TRBD1 (6 bases). CDR1 is MNHEY, CDR2 SMNVEV, per germline (reference sequence). The CDR3 length is 14 residues. With 0 bases removed from V and 7 bases from J, the gap between germline ends came to 13 bases. Written as DNA, the CDR3 is TGTGCCAGCAGTTTATCGTCCAGGGGCGCTGAGCAGTACTTC. This translates into CASSLSSRGAEQYF.

The rearrangement uses TRBV5-1 and TRBJ1-2; unclear D gene. Germline V gene sequence: CDR1 SGHRS, CDR2 YFSETQ. The CDR3 loop spans 13 amino acids. V lost 7 bases to trimming and J lost 0 bases, with 10 bases between them. CDR3 loop: CASSDNPNYGYTF. DNA of the CDR3: TGCGCCAGCTCCGACAACCCTAACTATGGCTACACCTTC.

The sample holds one count of this clone. This chain connects TRBV5-1 to TRBJ1-1, with TRBD1 matching over 7 bases. Germline assignment: CDR1 SGHRS and CDR2 YFSETQ. The CDR3 totals 16 residues. The J segment lost 7 bases and the V segment lost 0 bases, leaving 12 bases of the junction unmatched. CDR3 coding DNA: TGCGCCAGCAGCTTGGATTCGGCCGGGACAGCAATTGAAGCTTTCTTT. Translating it yields CASSLDSAGTAIEAFF.

J is TRBJ1-2 and V is TRBV7-2, with no clear D. CDR3 length: 13 residues. V was pared by 5 bases and J by 2 bases, with 9 bases between. The germline CDR1 and CDR2 sequences are SGHTA and FQGNSA. The CDR3 bases are TGTGCCAGCAGCCGACTAGAGAACTATGGCTACACCTTC. The encoded protein is CASSRLENYGYTF.

J is TRBJ1-2 and V is TRBV6-1; TRBD1 is a possible D gene (5 bases). The CDR3 has 13 amino acids. Germline CDR1 reads MNHNS; CDR2 reads SASEGT. V lost 5 bases and J lost 4, with 11 bases in between. The CDR3 is CASSTPTVYGYTF. The CDR3 DNA is TGTGCCAGCAGTACCCCGACAGTCTATGGCTACACCTTC.

V is TRBV6-1 and J is TRBJ2-7, with TRBD1 matching 11 bases. This CDR3 is built from 15 residues. J was trimmed by 4 bases and V by 6 bases; bases with no gene match: 8. Germline V gene lookup returns CDR1 MNHNS and CDR2 SASEGT. Written as DNA, the CDR3 is TGTGCCAGCAGCCCCCGGACAGGGGGCGTTTACGAGCAGTACTTC. Encoded protein: CASSPRTGGVYEQYF.

The chain couples TRBV19 to TRBJ1-6; 7 nucleotides align to TRBD1. This CDR3 comprises 15 residues. The trim removed 3 bases at V and 3 bases at J, leaving 2 bases unmatched. Germline CDR1 and CDR2: LNHDA and SQIVND (reference sequence). In DNA, the CDR3 is TGTGCCAGTAGTATGACAGGGTTCTATAATTCACCCCTCCACTTT. It encodes CASSMTGFYNSPLHF. Full variable domain (remainder filled in from reference TRBV19 and TRBJ1-6): DGGITQSPKYLFRKEGQNVTLSCEQNLNHDAMYWYRQDPGQGLRLIYYSQIVNDFQKGDIAEGYSVSREKKESFPLTVTSAQKNPTAFYLCASSMTGFYNSPLHFGNGTRLTVT.

The chain uses TRBV15 and TRBJ1-1; D is undetermined. Germline V lookup: CDR1 LNHNV, CDR2 YYDKDF (reference sequence). V shed 5 bases and J shed 10 bases, with 14 bases lying between them. The CDR3 runs to 12 residues. The chain's CDR3 is CATSPGLRGAFF. The DNA of the CDR3 is TGTGCCACCAGCCCGGGTTTAAGAGGAGCTTTCTTT. The full variable domain, with the rest looked up from reference TRBV15 and TRBJ1-1, is DAMVIQNPRYQVTQFGKPVTLSCSQTLNHNVMYWYQQKSSQAPKLLFHYYDKDFNNEADTPDNFQSRRPNTSFCFLDIRSPGLGDTAMYLCATSPGLRGAFFGQGTRLTVV.

The rearrangement uses TRBV28 and TRBJ2-7; 8 bases line up with TRBD1. The germline V gene has CDR1 MDHEN and CDR2 SYDVKM. V lost 3 bases, J lost 6 bases, and 4 bases stayed unmatched. The CDR3 has 13 amino acids. The CDR3 loop reads CASSLSGGFEQYF. In nucleotides, the CDR3 is TGTGCCAGCAGTTTGTCAGGGGGCTTCGAGCAGTACTTC.

This chain joins TRBV9 and TRBJ2-5; 9 bases agree with TRBD1. J was trimmed by 3 bases and V by 3 bases; bases with no gene match: 6. Per the germline V gene, CDR1 is SGDLS and CDR2 is YYNGEE. CDR3 size: 15 residues. The CDR3 DNA follows: TGTGCCAGCAGCGACCAGGGACAGGGAAAAGAGACCCAGTACTTC. This translates into CASSDQGQGKETQYF.

J is TRBJ2-5 and V is TRBV23-1, with 9 bases matching TRBD1. Being an ORF, TRBV23-1 has a function that is uncertain. This CDR3 spans 16 amino acids. V gave up 4 bases and J gave up 3 bases; unmatched junction bases: 9. DNA for the CDR3: TGCGCCAGCAGTCTGTTAGAGGACAGGGGAAAAGAGACCCAGTACTTC. Protein sequence: CASSLLEDRGKETQYF.

The chain employs TRBV28 and TRBJ1-5; perhaps TRBD1 as D (5 bases). With 5 bases removed from V and 2 bases from J, the gap between germline ends came to 13 bases. The CDR3 consists of 15 residues. The germline gives CDR1 MDHEN, CDR2 SYDVKM. The CDR3 DNA sequence: TGTGCCAGCAGTGCAACAGCGGGGGGCAATCAGCCCCAGCATTTT. Translating gives CASSATAGGNQPQHF.

This clone was picked up a small number of times. This chain joins TRBV25-1 and TRBJ1-3, with TRBD1 as a possible D gene (6 bases). The CDR3 is made up of 15 amino acids. CDR1 and CDR2 (germline): MGHDK, SYGVNS. The germline V and J ends were trimmed by 2 bases and 2 bases, with 10 bases remaining between them. CDR3 residues: CASSEQGIAGNTIYF. CDR3 nucleotides: TGTGCCAGCAGTGAACAGGGGATAGCTGGAAACACCATATATTTT.

J is TRBJ2-2 and V is TRBV28; the match to TRBD1 covers 7 bases. The junction had 14 bases not matched to a gene; V was cut back by 7 bases and J by 6 bases. Germline CDR1 MDHEN, CDR2 SYDVKM. The CDR3 has 16 residues. The CDR3 DNA follows: TGTGCCAGCACCCTGCCGGGACAGCCAAGCCCCGGGGAGCTGTTTTTT. Translation gives CASTLPGQPSPGELFF. The whole variable domain, filled in from reference TRBV28 and TRBJ2-2, reads DVKVTQSSRYLVKRTGEKVFLECVQDMDHENMFWYRQDPGLGLRLIYFSYDVKMKEKGDIPEGYSVSREKKERFSLILESASTNQTSMYLCASTLPGQPSPGELFFGEGSRLTVL.

The table lists this clone with a few counts. The chain employs TRBV4-3 and TRBJ2-7, with TRBD1 matching 8 bases. Looked up from germline, CDR1 is LGHNA and CDR2 is YSLEER. This CDR3 is built from 16 residues. Germline trimming cut 0 bases from V and 3 bases from J; bases unmatched to any gene: 7. In DNA, the CDR3 is TGCGCCAGCAGCCAAGACCATCGGGACAGGTACTACGAGCAGTACTTC. This encodes CASSQDHRDRYYEQYF.

This sequence joins TRBV5-6 and TRBJ2-3; 7 bases are shared with TRBD2. V was clipped by 1 base and J by 14 bases; unmatched bases: 7. Germline CDR1 and CDR2: SGHDT and YYEEEE. This CDR3 spans 12 amino acids. CDR3 sequence (DNA): TGTGCCAGCAGCTTGTCGTCGGGGGGTCCGTATTTT. It encodes CASSLSSGGPYF. Supplemented by reference TRBV5-6 and TRBJ2-3, the full variable domain reads DAGVTQSPTHLIKTRGQQVTLRCSPKSGHDTVSWYQQALGQGPQFIFQYYEEEERQRGNFPDRFSGHQFPNYSSELNVNALLLGDSALYLCASSLSSGGPYFGPGTRLTVL.

The genes are TRBV2 and TRBJ1-1; 10 positions match TRBD1. The CDR3 is 15 residues long. Trimming at V came to 7 bases and at J to 3 bases, leaving 8 bases not matched to a gene. Germline loops: CDR1 SNHLY, CDR2 FYNNEI. In nucleotides, the CDR3 is TGTGCCAGCATGGGGACAGGGGCCTCGGACACTGAAGCTTTCTTT. Translated: CASMGTGASDTEAFF.

The chain carries TRBV11-3 and TRBJ2-7, with D tentatively TRBD1 (7 bases). CDR1 is SGHNT, CDR2 YENEEA, per germline. The germline V and J ends were trimmed by 8 bases and 4 bases, with 12 bases remaining between them. The CDR3 consists of 12 residues. In DNA, the CDR3 is TGTGCCAGCTCATCAGGGGGGTACGAGCAGTACTTC. It codes for CASSSGGYEQYF.

This chain links TRBV19 with TRBJ1-2; 7 positions match TRBD1. This CDR3 is built from 14 residues. Germline V lookup: CDR1 LNHDA, CDR2 SQIVND (reference sequence). Trimming removed 7 bases from V and 3 bases from J; junction bases left unmatched: 8. CDR3 region: CASTKNRGDYGYTF. CDR3 nucleotide sequence: TGTGCCAGTACCAAAAACAGGGGAGACTATGGCTACACCTTC.

The chain uses TRBV7-2 and TRBJ2-1, with D perhaps TRBD2 (5 bases). V was cut by 0 bases and J by 8 bases, with 11 bases left in between. The CDR3 runs to 14 residues. CDR1 is SGHTA and CDR2 is FQGNSA in the germline V gene. This chain's CDR3 is CASSLAEGFHEQFF. CDR3 nucleotide sequence: TGTGCCAGCAGCTTAGCCGAGGGTTTCCATGAGCAGTTCTTC.

The chain carries TRBV4-1 and TRBJ2-7, with TRBD1 matching 9 bases. V shed 4 bases and J 4 bases; nucleotides not matched to a gene: 5. Germline lookup yields CDR1 MGHRA and CDR2 YSYEKL. CDR3 length: 14 residues. CDR3 nucleotide sequence: TGCGCCAGCAGCCCGGGACAGGGAACATACGAGCAGTACTTC. Translating gives CASSPGQGTYEQYF.

This chain connects TRBV4-1 to TRBJ2-1; 16 bases are a match to TRBD2. The V segment lost 4 bases and the J segment 6 bases; nucleotides outside the gene matches: 9. Germline CDR1 reads MGHRA; CDR2 reads YSYEKL. The CDR3 extends over 18 amino acids. The CDR3 DNA reads TGCGCCAGCAGCCTCGCCGGGACTAGCGGGGGGGCTGTCAATGAGCAGTTCTTC. The encoded protein is CASSLAGTSGGAVNEQFF.